These 10 T cell receptor beta chains were sequenced from one sample in a study of human T cells and chemical hapten exposure. TCRdb re-derived calls from the RACE reads in MiXCR, one entry per CDR3 protein. The sample has 80,000 to 100,000 distinct CDR3 sequences, about 9.4% seen once; the top ten hold 4% to 5.5%. Regarding time point: patch test 2, 6 weeks after DPC sensitization. Treatment denoted: therapeutic diphenylcyclopropenone sensitization with weekly scalp DPC. This specimen consisted of whole blood, obtained in connection with sensitization to the hapten diphenylcyclopropenone (DPC). The receptors were gathered from a woman aged 45-59 years with alopecia areata. Some clones in this sample may be carry-over from other donors' samples.

At least ten counts were recorded for this clonotype. CDR3 protein: CSAWRGETQYF. In nucleotides, the CDR3 is TGCAGCGCATGGCGGGGAGAGACCCAGTACTTC. The chain recombines TRBV29-1 with TRBJ2-5; D might be TRBD2 (6 bases). CDR3 length: 11 amino acids. Trimming took 7 bases from V and 4 from J, leaving 10 bases between them. Germline loops: CDR1 SQVTM, CDR2 ANQGSEA.

This clonotype occurred many times. The chain uses TRBV3-1 and TRBJ1-2; D perhaps matches TRBD1 (5 bases). CDR1 is LGHDT and CDR2 is YNNKEL in the germline V gene (reference sequence). The CDR3 spans 15 residues. V lost 4 bases, J lost 3 bases, and 15 bases lay in between. DNA of the CDR3: TGTGCCAGCAGCCCCGGGCAGGGCATTCACTATGGCTACACCTTC. It codes for CASSPGQGIHYGYTF.

This clonotype was counted only a few times. This chain links TRBV28 with TRBJ2-7; no firm D call. V was clipped by 8 bases and J by 2 bases, with 1 base between them. Germline CDR1 is MDHEN and CDR2 is SYDVKM. The CDR3 consists of 9 residues. CDR3 in DNA: TGTGCCAGCCCCTACGAGCAGTACTTC. Its protein product is CASPYEQYF. Based on the CDR3 plus reference TRBV28 and TRBJ2-7, the full variable domain is DVKVTQSSRYLVKRTGEKVFLECVQDMDHENMFWYRQDPGLGLRLIYFSYDVKMKEKGDIPEGYSVSREKKERFSLILESASTNQTSMYLCASPYEQYFGPGTRLTVT.

This clonotype appeared a few times. J is TRBJ2-2 and V is TRBV5-6; TRBD2 matches 7 bases. V gave up 2 bases and J gave up 2 bases; unmatched junction bases: 3. There are 15 residues in the CDR3. Germline V CDR1 and CDR2: SGHDT, YYEEEE. CDR3 nucleotides: TGTGCCAGCAGCTTCGAGCGGGATAACACCGGGGAGCTGTTTTTT. The encoded protein is CASSFERDNTGELFF.

Remarks on this clonotype: The junction and the germline gene differ at one end; a read error may be behind it. The chain employs TRBV4-1 and TRBJ2-2; 8 nucleotides align to TRBD1. This CDR3 is built from 15 residues. In germline, CDR1 is MGHRA, CDR2 YSYEKL. The CDR3 sequence is CASSREQGVGGELVF. CDR3 coding DNA: TGCGCCAGCAGCCGAGAACAGGGGGTCGGCGGGGAGCTGGTTTTT.

In its sample, this clonotype was seen many times. This chain uses TRBV6-1 with TRBJ1-2; 7 nucleotides agree with TRBD1. CDR1 MNHNS and CDR2 SASEGT come from the germline V gene. The CDR3 covers 13 residues. Germline trimming cut 5 bases from V and 7 bases from J; bases unmatched to any gene: 7. The CDR3 reads CASSLDRDRGYTF. The CDR3 nucleotides read TGTGCCAGCAGTCTTGACAGGGACCGTGGCTACACCTTC.

The chain links TRBV9 to TRBJ2-1; no firm D call. V was clipped by 0 bases and J by 13 bases, with 8 bases between them. Germline V CDR1 and CDR2: SGDLS, YYNGEE. The CDR3 runs to 11 residues. The CDR3 sequence: CASSVATSQFF. The CDR3 DNA follows: TGTGCCAGCAGCGTAGCTACTTCCCAGTTCTTC.

This clonotype was seen many times. The chain uses TRBV7-2 and TRBJ2-3; D is possibly TRBD1 or TRBD2 (5 bases each). V gave up 5 bases and J gave up 0 bases, with 12 bases separating them. The V gene's germline CDR1 is SGHTA and CDR2 FQGNSA. The CDR3 consists of 15 residues. As DNA, the CDR3 is TGTGCCAGCAGCAGAGGGGAAGTGAGCACAGATACGCAGTATTTT. It translates to CASSRGEVSTDTQYF. Supplemented by reference TRBV7-2 and TRBJ2-3, the full variable domain reads GAGVSQSPSNKVTEKGKDVELRCDPISGHTALYWYRQSLGQGLEFLIYFQGNSAPDKSGLPSDRFSAERTGGSVSTLTIQRTQQEDSAVYLCASSRGEVSTDTQYFGPGTRLTVL.

This clonotype occurred many times. This chain connects TRBV6-6 to TRBJ2-7; TRBD2 aligns across 14 bases. The CDR3 loop spans 16 amino acids. J gave up 0 bases and V 4 bases, and 2 bases lay outside the gene matches. CDR1 MNHNY and CDR2 SVGAGI come from the germline V gene (reference sequence). The CDR3 DNA is TGTGCCAGCAGTTGGGGACTAGCGGGAGTCTCCTACGAGCAGTACTTC. This encodes CASSWGLAGVSYEQYF.

This clonotype was observed at least ten times. The chain carries TRBV7-6 and TRBJ2-6, with D uncertain. Germline CDR1 SGHVS, CDR2 FNYEAQ. V lost 3 bases, J lost 0 bases, and 6 bases lay in between. The CDR3 has 15 residues. The CDR3 spells CASSFMDSGANVLTF. The CDR3 DNA follows: TGTGCCAGCAGCTTTATGGACTCTGGGGCCAACGTCCTGACTTTC.